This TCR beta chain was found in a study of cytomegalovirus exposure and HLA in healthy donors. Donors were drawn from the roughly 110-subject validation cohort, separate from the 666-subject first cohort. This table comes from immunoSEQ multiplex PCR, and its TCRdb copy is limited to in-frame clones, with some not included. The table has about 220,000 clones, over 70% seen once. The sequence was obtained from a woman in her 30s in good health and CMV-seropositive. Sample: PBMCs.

CDR3 DNA sequence: TGTGCCAGCAGGAGGAGCAGGAACACTGAAGCTTTCTTT. Translated: CASRRSRNTEAFF. V and J are TRBV6-5 and TRBJ1-1; D remains unclear. Trimming took off 6 bases at V and 1 base at J, with 9 bases between the two ends. This CDR3 has 13 amino acids. CDR1 and CDR2 from the germline V gene are MNHEY and SVGAGI.